Below, 9 T cell receptor beta chains from the same sample are listed, as sequenced in a study of T cells in Graves' hyperthyroidism and ophthalmopathy. RNA transcripts gave rise to amplified TCR beta CDR3 regions. HTBI primers were employed in a first-round RT-PCR of the TCR CDR3. TCRdb independently ran MiXCR on the multiplex PCR reads; one entry per CDR3 protein. The sample has around 570,000 distinct CDR3 sequences; about 20% are singletons. The sequenced sample was blood. Receptor source: a man in his forties with Graves' ophthalmopathy.

This clonotype was seen repeatedly, ten times or more. V is TRBV6-1 and J is TRBJ2-7; D might be TRBD1 or TRBD2, each matching 5 bases. Germline V gene lookup returns CDR1 MNHNS and CDR2 SASEGT. V was trimmed by 6 bases and J by 0 bases, leaving 15 bases between them. This CDR3 has 15 residues. CDR3 coding DNA: TGTGCCAGCAGATCCGGGACGGCGAACTCCTACGAGCAGTACTTC. Its translation is CASRSGTANSYEQYF.

This clonotype was picked up a small number of times. The germline gene is not matched at one end of the junction; a read error may be the cause. This rearrangement joins TRBV18 to TRBJ1-1; D ambiguous. The CDR3 loop spans 13 amino acids. From germline, CDR1 is KGHSH and CDR2 LQKENI. The CDR3, as DNA: TGTGCCAGCGCACCATTACAGAGAACTGAAGCTTTCTTT. Translated, it gives CASAPLQRTEAFF.

The chain links TRBV9 to TRBJ1-4; 9 nucleotides match TRBD1. This CDR3 contains 14 residues. With 3 bases clipped from V and 6 bases from J, the junction kept 3 bases outside the gene matches. Germline assignment: CDR1 SGDLS and CDR2 YYNGEE. CDR3 nucleotide sequence: TGTGCCAGCAGCGCCCGGACAGGGGATGAAAAACTGTTTTTT. Translated: CASSARTGDEKLFF.

This clonotype occurred many times. V is TRBV28 and J is TRBJ2-7; no clear D gene. V lost 4 bases to trimming and J lost 5 bases, with 15 bases between them. Germline V gives CDR1 MDHEN, CDR2 SYDVKM. There are 14 residues in the CDR3. CDR3 protein: CASSSKGMLDEQYF. DNA for the CDR3: TGTGCCAGCAGTTCCAAGGGAATGTTGGACGAGCAGTACTTC.

Only a few counts were recorded for this clonotype. The V call is TRBV7-8, the J call TRBJ2-7; D tentatively fits TRBD1 or TRBD2 (5 bases each). Germline CDR1 SGHVS, CDR2 FQNEAQ. The CDR3 is 14 residues long. V was shortened by 2 bases and J by 6 bases, with 14 bases between the two germline ends. This CDR3 is CASSLTGLRGEQYF. The CDR3 nucleotides are TGTGCCAGCAGCTTAACGGGATTAAGGGGCGAGCAGTACTTC. The full variable domain, its missing parts supplied by reference TRBV7-8 and TRBJ2-7, is GAGVSQSPRYKVAKRGQDVALRCDPISGHVSLFWYQQALGQGPEFLTYFQNEAQLDKSGLPSDRFFAERPEGSVSTLKIQRTQQEDSAVYLCASSLTGLRGEQYFGPGTRLTVT.

This clonotype was seen repeatedly, ten times or more. The chain combines TRBV11-3 with TRBJ2-3; D call uncertain. V gave up 5 bases and J gave up 7 bases, with 25 bases separating them. Germline V gene data show CDR1 as SGHNT and CDR2 as YENEEA. The CDR3 contains 17 residues. CDR3 amino acids: CASSPLGVRGMRNTQYF. CDR3 in DNA: TGTGCCAGCAGCCCCCTGGGTGTCAGAGGAATGAGAAATACGCAGTATTTT. Full variable domain (outside the CDR3, taken from reference TRBV11-3 and TRBJ2-3): EAGVVQSPRYKIIEKKQPVAFWCNPISGHNTLYWYLQNLGQGPELLIRYENEEAVDDSQLPKDRFSAERLKGVDSTLKIQPAELGDSAVYLCASSPLGVRGMRNTQYFGPGTRLTVL.

About this clonotype itself: A much larger clone sits a single nucleotide away, making a read error possible. This chain links TRBV7-9 with TRBJ2-2, with 8 bases matching TRBD2. Germline CDR1 reads SEHNR; CDR2 reads FQNEAQ (reference sequence). The CDR3 covers 15 residues. The CDR3, as DNA: TGTGCCATCAGCTTAGCAGCTAGCGGGTCCGGGGAGCTGTTTTTT. As protein: CAISLAASGSGELFF.

To note about this clonotype: This sequence may be a read error, since a much larger clone differs from it by one base. This chain links TRBV3-1 with TRBJ2-1, with D perhaps TRBD2 (5 bases). The CDR3 is made up of 13 amino acids. Germline lookup yields CDR1 LGHDT and CDR2 YNNKEL (reference sequence). CDR3 protein: CAGSQRGNNEQFF. Written as DNA, the CDR3 is TGTGCCGGCAGCCAAAGAGGGAACAATGAGCAGTTCTTC.

This clonotype was picked up many times. The chain uses TRBV28 and TRBJ2-7, with D perhaps matching TRBD2 (6 bases). The CDR3 spans 14 residues. With 6 bases removed from V and 3 bases from J, the gap between germline ends came to 15 bases. Germline CDR1 and CDR2: MDHEN and SYDVKM. This chain's CDR3 is CASRSPGLFYEQYF. In nucleotides, the CDR3 is TGTGCCAGCAGATCTCCGGGACTTTTCTACGAGCAGTACTTC.